This T cell receptor (beta chain) derives from a study of identical twins. Study outcomes and limitations: Abundant beta clonotypes from cord blood bore fewer insertions; memory repertoires lacked this pattern. Where out-of-frame alpha sequences were twin-shared, they showed excess low generation probability. Surplus twin overlap in beta out-of-frame sequences was less pronounced.

In regard to this clonotype: As yet, its antigen is unknown.

Healthy Caucasians, and only they, were the donors. Germline values: CDR1 SGDLS, CDR2 YYNGEE. Trimming took 3 bases from V and 4 from J; bases not matched to a gene: 9. The CDR3 is made up of 15 amino acids. TCRdb re-called the 5' RACE reads with MiXCR, one entry per CDR3 protein. The sample carries roughly 1.6 million distinct CDR3 sequences, roughly 35% recorded once. The genes are TRBV9 and TRBJ1-2; TRBD1 matches 7 bases. The source of this sequence is a newborn girl in good health. Sample: cord blood. This CDR3 reads CASSEGGTVSYGYTF. The DNA for the CDR3 is TGTGCCAGCAGCGAGGGAGGGACAGTGAGCTATGGCTACACCTTC.